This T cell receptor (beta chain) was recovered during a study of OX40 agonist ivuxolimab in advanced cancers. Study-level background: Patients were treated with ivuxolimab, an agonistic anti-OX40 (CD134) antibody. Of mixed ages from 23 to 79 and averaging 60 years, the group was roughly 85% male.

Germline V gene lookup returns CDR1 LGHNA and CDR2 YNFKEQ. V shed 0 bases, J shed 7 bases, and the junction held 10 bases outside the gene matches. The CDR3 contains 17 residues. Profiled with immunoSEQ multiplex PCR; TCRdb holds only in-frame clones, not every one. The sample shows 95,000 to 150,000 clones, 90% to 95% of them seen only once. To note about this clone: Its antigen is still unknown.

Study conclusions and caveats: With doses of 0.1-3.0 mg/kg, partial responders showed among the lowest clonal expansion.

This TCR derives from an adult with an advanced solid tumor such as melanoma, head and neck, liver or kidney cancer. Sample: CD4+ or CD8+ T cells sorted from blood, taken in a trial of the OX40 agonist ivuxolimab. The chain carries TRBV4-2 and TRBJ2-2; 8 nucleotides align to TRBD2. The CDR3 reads CASSQDFSGGPYGELFF. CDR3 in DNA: TGTGCCAGCAGCCAAGATTTCTCGGGGGGGCCGTACGGGGAGCTGTTTTTT.